Below are 11 T cell receptor beta chains sequenced from a single sample in a study of human T cells and chemical hapten exposure. Time point noted: healthy volunteer bleed at 6 weeks. The study extracted total RNA from unfractionated whole blood. TCRdb re-derived calls from the RACE reads in MiXCR, one entry per CDR3 protein. The sample has about 70,000 distinct CDR3 sequences; about 5.7% are singletons. What was sequenced was whole blood. The origin of the receptors is a female donor in good health. Some clones in this sample may be carry-over from other donors' samples.

The V gene is TRBV6-1, the J gene TRBJ2-2, with 8 bases that match TRBD2. CDR3 length: 16 amino acids. Germline-derived CDR1 and CDR2 are MNHNS and SASEGT. Germline trimming cut 2 bases from V and 6 bases from J; bases unmatched to any gene: 8. CDR3 loop: CASSEWGAGDPGELFF. Here the CDR3 DNA reads TGTGCCAGCAGTGAATGGGGAGCGGGAGATCCCGGGGAGCTGTTTTTT.

This clonotype was recorded many times. The V gene is TRBV20-1, the J gene TRBJ1-1, with D perhaps matching TRBD1 (6 bases). V lost 3 bases and J lost 4, with 24 bases in between. The CDR3 sequence is 17 residues long. Germline CDR1 DFQATT, CDR2 SNEGSKA (reference sequence). The CDR3 sequence: CSARPRGDKMGGTEAFF. Here the CDR3 DNA reads TGCAGTGCTAGGCCCCGGGGGGACAAGATGGGGGGCACTGAAGCTTTCTTT.

This clonotype was counted a single time. A much larger clone lies a single base off, so this may be a read error. V and J are TRBV12-3 or TRBV12-4 and TRBJ2-7; tentative D call: TRBD2 (5 bases). V lost 4 bases and J lost 6, with 19 bases in between. This CDR3 comprises 15 residues. CDR3 sequence: CASSWVSESLSEQYF. The CDR3 DNA reads TGTGCCAGCAGTTGGGTTAGCGAGTCTCTCTCCGAGCAGTACTTC.

This clonotype was seen a handful of times. The chain is built from TRBV27 and TRBJ2-1; D gene ambiguous. From germline, CDR1 is MNHEY and CDR2 SMNVEV (reference sequence). The V gene lost 6 bases and the J gene lost 6 bases, with 12 bases spanning the gap. The CDR3 is made up of 13 amino acids. CDR3 residues: CASSSNSGNEQFF. The CDR3 coding sequence is TGTGCCAGCAGCTCCAACTCCGGCAATGAGCAGTTCTTC.

The chain joins TRBV7-3 to TRBJ2-7; 10 bases match TRBD1. The J segment lost 5 bases and the V segment lost 5 bases, leaving 6 bases of the junction unmatched. The CDR3 is 14 residues long. In germline, CDR1 is SGHTA, CDR2 FQGTGA. The CDR3 DNA follows: TGTGCCAGCAGCCCAGGGACAGGGGTTAACGAGCAGTACTTC. It encodes CASSPGTGVNEQYF.

This clonotype appeared many times. The V gene is TRBV7-2, the J gene TRBJ1-5, with D unclear. Trimming removed 4 bases at V and 0 bases at J, with 10 bases between. The CDR3 is 15 amino acids. Germline CDR1 reads SGHTA; CDR2 reads FQGNSA. The CDR3 spells CASSSNSNSNQPQHF. For the CDR3, the DNA is TGTGCCAGCAGCTCTAACTCGAATAGCAATCAGCCCCAGCATTTT.

This clonotype was picked up many times. The V and J genes are TRBV20-1 and TRBJ2-7, with 11 bases identical to TRBD2. There are 15 residues in the CDR3. Trimming removed 0 bases from V and 3 bases from J; junction bases left unmatched: 4. The germline V gene encodes CDR1 DFQATT and CDR2 SNEGSKA (reference sequence). The DNA of the CDR3 is TGCAGTGCTAGAGAGACGACTAGCGGGATCTACGAGCAGTACTTC. It is translated as CSARETTSGIYEQYF.

This clonotype was detected only a few times. The rearrangement uses TRBV29-1 and TRBJ1-2, with D possibly TRBD1 on 6 matching bases. Per the germline V gene, CDR1 is SQVTM and CDR2 is ANQGSEA. V lost 0 bases, J lost 7 bases, and 12 bases lay in between. CDR3 length: 13 amino acids. This CDR3 is CSVEDGDITGYTF. The DNA for the CDR3 is TGCAGCGTTGAAGATGGGGACATAACTGGCTACACCTTC.

This clonotype occurred many times. The rearrangement uses TRBV7-3 and TRBJ2-5, with 15 bases aligning to TRBD2. The CDR3 loop spans 15 amino acids. The germline V gene encodes CDR1 SGHTA and CDR2 FQGTGA. V lost 4 bases to trimming and J lost 7 bases; unmatched junction nucleotides: 4. As DNA, the CDR3 is TGTGCCAGCAGCTCCGGGACTAGCGGGAGGAGGACCCAGTACTTC. Translating it yields CASSSGTSGRRTQYF.

In its sample, this clonotype was seen a few times. The chain uses TRBV28 and TRBJ2-1; 14 nucleotides line up with TRBD2. Per germline, CDR1 MDHEN and CDR2 SYDVKM. The length of the CDR3 is 21 residues. V shed 1 base and J 5 bases; nucleotides not matched to a gene: 16. The CDR3 sequence is CASSLSDGLAGGPTSHNEQFF. The CDR3, as DNA: TGTGCCAGCAGTTTATCCGACGGACTAGCGGGAGGCCCGACGAGTCACAATGAGCAGTTCTTC.

This clonotype was recorded at least ten times. J is TRBJ1-1 and V is TRBV20-1; D is undetermined. The germline V and J ends were trimmed by 0 bases and 2 bases, with 7 bases remaining between them. Germline V gene lookup returns CDR1 DFQATT and CDR2 SNEGSKA (reference sequence). This CDR3 has 13 amino acids. CDR3 sequence: CSAREDPNTEAFF. In DNA, the CDR3 is TGCAGTGCTAGAGAAGACCCAAACACTGAAGCTTTCTTT.